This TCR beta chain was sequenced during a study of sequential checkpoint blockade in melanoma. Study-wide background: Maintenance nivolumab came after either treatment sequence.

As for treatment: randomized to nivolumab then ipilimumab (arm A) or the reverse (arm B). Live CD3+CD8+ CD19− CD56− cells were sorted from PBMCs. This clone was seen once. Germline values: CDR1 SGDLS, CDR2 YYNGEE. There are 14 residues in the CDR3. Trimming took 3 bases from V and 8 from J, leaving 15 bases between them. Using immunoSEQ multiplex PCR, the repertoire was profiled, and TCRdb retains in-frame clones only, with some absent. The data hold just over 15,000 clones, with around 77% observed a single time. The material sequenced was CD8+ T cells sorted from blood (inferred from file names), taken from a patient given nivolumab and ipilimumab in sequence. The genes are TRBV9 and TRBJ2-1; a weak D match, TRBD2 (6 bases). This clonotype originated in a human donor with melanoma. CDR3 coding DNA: TGTGCCAGCAGCGCAAGGGACTCGGAGTATGAGCAGTTCTTC. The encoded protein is CASSARDSEYEQFF.